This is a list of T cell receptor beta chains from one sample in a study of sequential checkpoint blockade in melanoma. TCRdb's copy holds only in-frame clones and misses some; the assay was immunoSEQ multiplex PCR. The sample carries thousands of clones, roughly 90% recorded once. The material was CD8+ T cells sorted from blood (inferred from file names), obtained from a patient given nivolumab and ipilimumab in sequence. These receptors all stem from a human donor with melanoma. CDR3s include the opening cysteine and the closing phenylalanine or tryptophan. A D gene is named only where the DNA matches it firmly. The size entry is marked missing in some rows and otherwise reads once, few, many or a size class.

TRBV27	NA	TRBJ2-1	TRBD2	TGTGCCAGCAGTTTATCTCCTAGCGGCTCCTACAATGAGCAGTTCTTC	CASSLSPSGSYNEQFF
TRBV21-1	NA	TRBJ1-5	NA	TGTGCCAGCAGCGTACAGGGGGCTCGGGGGCCCCAGCATTTT	CASSVQGARGPQHF
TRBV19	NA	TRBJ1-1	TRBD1	TGTGCCAGTAGTCAAAACAGGGGTTGGCTGAACACTGAAGCTTTCTTT	CASSQNRGWLNTEAFF
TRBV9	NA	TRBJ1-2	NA	TGTGCCAGCAGCGTAAGGGAGGAGGACTATGGCTACACCTTC	CASSVREEDYGYTF
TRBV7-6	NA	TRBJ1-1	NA	TGTGCCAGCAGCTTAGGGGTACACACGGGCACTGAAGCTTTCTTT	CASSLGVHTGTEAFF
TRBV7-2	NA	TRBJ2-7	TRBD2	TGTGCCAGCACCTCCGGGGGGTTGGTCTACGAGCAGTACTTC	CASTSGGLVYEQYF
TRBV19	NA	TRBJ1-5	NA	TGTGCCAGTAGTATGGACACCTATAGCAATCAGCCCCAGCATTTT	CASSMDTYSNQPQHF
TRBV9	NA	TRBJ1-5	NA	TGTGCCAGCAGCGTACAGGTCAATCAGCCCCAGCATTTT	CASSVQVNQPQHF
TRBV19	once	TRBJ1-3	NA	TGTGCCAGTAGACCCGGGACTGCCTCTGGAAACACCATATATTTT	CASRPGTASGNTIYF
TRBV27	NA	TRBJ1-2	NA	TGTGCCAGCAGGATGCAGGGCGGCTATGGCTACACCTTC	CASRMQGGYGYTF
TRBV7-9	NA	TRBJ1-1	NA	TGTGCCAGCAGCCTAGATTTAAAAGCTTTCTTT	CASSLDLKAFF
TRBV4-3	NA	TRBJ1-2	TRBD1	TGCGCCAGCAGCCCCGACAGGGCGCTATCTAACTATGGCTACACCTTC	CASSPDRALSNYGYTF
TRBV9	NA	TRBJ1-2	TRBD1	TGTGCCAGCAGCACTCGGACAGGGGGTGTCTATGGCTACACCTTC	CASSTRTGGVYGYTF
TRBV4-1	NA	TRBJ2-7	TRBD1	TGCGCCAGCAGCCAGGCCGGGACAGGGGTAGGCGAGCAGTACTTC	CASSQAGTGVGEQYF
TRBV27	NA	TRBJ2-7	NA	TGTGCCAGCAGTTGGAGCGGGCTAAGCTCCTACGAGCAGTACTTC	CASSWSGLSSYEQYF
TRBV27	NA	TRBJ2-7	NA	TGTGCCAGCAGTTTTCAGGGTATAACCTACGAGCAGTACTTC	CASSFQGITYEQYF
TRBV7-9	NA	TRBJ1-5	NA	TGTGCCAGCAGCTACCAGAATCAGCCCCAGCATTTT	CASSYQNQPQHF
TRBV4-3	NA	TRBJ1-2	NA	TGCGCCAGCAGCCAAGATCGGAGAAACTATGGCTACACCTTC	CASSQDRRNYGYTF
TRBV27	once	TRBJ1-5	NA	TGTGCCAGCAGCCGTTCGGTCGGAGGCAATCAGCCCCAGCATTTT	CASSRSVGGNQPQHF
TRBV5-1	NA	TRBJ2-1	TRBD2	TGCGCCAGCAGCTTGGCCGGCGGGAGTCGCGGTGAGCAGTTCTTC	CASSLAGGSRGEQFF
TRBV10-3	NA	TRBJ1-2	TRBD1	TGTGCCATCAGTGAGACGCTCCCGGGACAGGGGCTAGATGGCTACACCTTC	CAISETLPGQGLDGYTF
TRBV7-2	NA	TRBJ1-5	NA	TGTGCCAGCAGCTTAGCAGGGGGGGAACGGTATAGCAATCAGCCCCAGCATTTT	CASSLAGGERYSNQPQHF
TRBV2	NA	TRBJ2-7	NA	TGTGCCTGGGCACCCGCCCCCTACGAGCAGTACTTC	CAWAPAPYEQYF
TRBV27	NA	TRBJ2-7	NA	TGTGCCAGCAGTTTAGGGCCAGTCTACGAGCAGTACTTC	CASSLGPVYEQYF
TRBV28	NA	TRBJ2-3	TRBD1	TGTGCCAGCAGTCCGCGGACAGGGAGCACAGATACGCAGTATTTT	CASSPRTGSTDTQYF
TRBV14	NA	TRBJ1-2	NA	TGTGCCAGCAGCCCGCCAATATGGGGGCGCGGCGGTGGCTACACCTTC	CASSPPIWGRGGGYTF
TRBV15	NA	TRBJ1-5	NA	TGTGCCACCAGCAGAGATCTGTACAGCACTAATCAGCCCCAGCATTTT	CATSRDLYSTNQPQHF
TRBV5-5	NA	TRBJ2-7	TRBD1	TGTGCCAGCAGCTTGGCAACAGGGGGTTACGAGCAGTACTTC	CASSLATGGYEQYF
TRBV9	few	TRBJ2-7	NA	TGTGCCAGCAGTGCTGGGGCCCGCGGCTACGAGCAGTACTTC	CASSAGARGYEQYF
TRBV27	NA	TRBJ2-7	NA	TGTGCCAGCAGTCCTAGAACCAGTGTGGAAGCCCTCTACGAGCAGTACTTC	CASSPRTSVEALYEQYF
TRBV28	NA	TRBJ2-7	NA	TGTGCCAGCAGTAATCCCGGACAGGTGGGGGGCTACGAGCAGTACTTC	CASSNPGQVGGYEQYF
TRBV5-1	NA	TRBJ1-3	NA	TGCGCCAGCAGCTTGCGTGGGGGGGGACCGTCTGGAAACACCATATATTTT	CASSLRGGGPSGNTIYF
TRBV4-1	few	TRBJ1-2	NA	TGCGCCAGCAGCCAAGGTTTAAACTATGGCTACACCTTC	CASSQGLNYGYTF
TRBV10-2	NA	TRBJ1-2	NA	TGCGCCAGCAGGGGAGCTAACTATGGCTACACCTTC	CASRGANYGYTF
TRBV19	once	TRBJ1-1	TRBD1	TGTGCCAGTAATTCGGGACAGGGAGGGACTGTAACTGAAGCTTTCTTT	CASNSGQGGTVTEAFF
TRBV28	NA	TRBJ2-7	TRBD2	TGTGCCAGCAGTTTATACCCCCGGACTAGCGGAACCTACGAGCAGTACTTC	CASSLYPRTSGTYEQYF
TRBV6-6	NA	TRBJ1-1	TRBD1	TGTGCCAGCAGTTCAGGGGGCCGGACTGAAGCTTTCTTT	CASSSGGRTEAFF
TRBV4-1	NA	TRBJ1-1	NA	TGCGCCAGCAGCCAGGGCTGGGCTGAAGCTTTCTTT	CASSQGWAEAFF
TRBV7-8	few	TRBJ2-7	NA	TGTGCCAGCAGCTTCCAGGGTTCCAACGAGCAGTACTTC	CASSFQGSNEQYF
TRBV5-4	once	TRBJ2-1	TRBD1	TGTGCCAGCAGCTTGGAGGGACAGATACAGTTCTTC	CASSLEGQIQFF
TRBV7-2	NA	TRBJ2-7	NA	TGTGCCAGCAGCTTCCATTCCGCGAGTGCAGGCGAGCAGTACTTC	CASSFHSASAGEQYF
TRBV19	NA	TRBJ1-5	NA	TGTGCCAGTAGTGCGAGACAGCAGCTTAGCAATCAGCCCCAGCATTTT	CASSARQQLSNQPQHF
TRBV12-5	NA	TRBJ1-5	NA	TGTGCTAGTGGTCCCGGGGAAGGGTTTAGCAATCAGCCCCAGCATTTT	CASGPGEGFSNQPQHF
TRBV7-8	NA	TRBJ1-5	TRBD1	TGTGCCAGCAGCATTGGGACAGGGACTAGCAATCAGCCCCAGCATTTT	CASSIGTGTSNQPQHF
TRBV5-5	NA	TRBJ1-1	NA	TGTGCCAGCAGCTTGGTAATGGGGGCGACTGAAGCTTTCTTT	CASSLVMGATEAFF